One sample yielded the 28 T cell receptor beta chains listed below, sequenced in a study of blood T cells in healthy people across ages (dated by TCRdb to the mid-2010s). Libraries were built with 5' RACE. TCRdb names Illumina HiSeq 2500 as the instrument used. A second PCR of about 7 to 12 cycles was run with a J-beta primer mix and a sample-barcoded 5' primer. In-frame beta chains were kept once TCRdb had trimmed the public reads at Q25 with fastp and called clones with MiXCR. Merged by CDR3 protein, the rows form single entries marked with the most common genes and DNA. A total of roughly 1,700,000 distinct CDR3 sequences appear in this sample, roughly 28% of them only once. Less than 9.5% of the sample lies in the top ten. The sequenced sample consisted of blood. These receptors were taken from a woman aged 25 to 45 in good health.

This clonotype showed up many times. The chain has TRBV5-1 and TRBJ2-1, with 7 positions matching TRBD1. Germline assignment: CDR1 SGHRS and CDR2 YFSETQ. The V gene end was trimmed by 0 bases and the J gene end by 9 bases; junction bases not matched to a gene: 12. CDR3 size: 16 residues. In DNA form, the CDR3 reads TGCGCCAGCAGCTTGGCCATGGGGCCAGGGGGTGGTGAGCAGTTCTTC. Protein sequence: CASSLAMGPGGGEQFF.

The rearrangement links TRBV28 to TRBJ2-5, with TRBD2 identical over 7 bases. V lost 8 bases and J lost 5; bases outside the gene matches: 11. This CDR3 is built from 14 residues. Per germline, CDR1 MDHEN and CDR2 SYDVKM. The DNA of the CDR3 is TGTGCCAGCGAATCCCTGGCGGGGGAGGAGACCCAGTACTTC. Protein sequence: CASESLAGEETQYF.

This clonotype was recorded only once. A much larger clone is a single base away; this may be a read error. This rearrangement joins TRBV28 to TRBJ1-5; perhaps TRBD1 as D (5 bases). The CDR3 consists of 13 residues. Per the germline V gene, CDR1 is MDHEN and CDR2 is SYDVKM. The DNA of the CDR3 is TGTGCCAGCAGCGGGGGTGGCAATCGGCCCCAGCATTTT. Amino acids: CASSGGGNRPQHF.

The chain has TRBV11-2 and TRBJ1-2; D perhaps matches TRBD1 (6 bases). The CDR3 length is 14 residues. With 7 bases removed from V and 4 bases from J, the gap between germline ends came to 16 bases. Germline lookup yields CDR1 SGHAT and CDR2 FQNNGV. The CDR3 loop reads CASTKPGHSYGYTF. The CDR3 DNA sequence: TGTGCCAGCACTAAACCGGGACACTCCTATGGCTACACCTTC.

V usage is TRBV18 and J usage is TRBJ1-4; a possible D gene is TRBD1 (5 bases). The germline gives CDR1 KGHSH, CDR2 LQKENI. This CDR3 comprises 15 residues. Trimming stripped 7 bases from V and 5 bases from J, with 17 bases between. Here the CDR3 reads CASFTPGGENEKLFF. The CDR3 DNA follows: TGTGCCAGCTTCACCCCTGGAGGGGAAAATGAAAAACTGTTTTTT.

The rearrangement links TRBV20-1 to TRBJ1-2; D may be TRBD1 (5 bases). The germline V gene has CDR1 DFQATT and CDR2 SNEGSKA (reference sequence). The length of the CDR3 is 13 residues. Trimming pared 1 base from V and 7 bases from J, leaving 13 bases between. DNA for the CDR3: TGCAGTGCTAGAGTAATGGAGGGACTTGGCTACACCTTC. Its protein is CSARVMEGLGYTF.

For the CDR3, the DNA is TGTGCCATCAGGCCCGGGACTCTATCGGCGGTGGATGAGCAGTTCTTC. Encoded protein: CAIRPGTLSAVDEQFF. The chain is built from TRBV10-3 and TRBJ2-1, with D maybe TRBD2 (6 bases). The CDR3 extends over 16 amino acids. V dropped 6 bases and J dropped 8 bases, with 23 bases sitting between them. Germline CDR1 and CDR2: ENHRY and SYGVKD.

This clonotype was recorded many times. CDR3 protein: CASSGGGVELNEQFF. CDR3 in DNA: TGCGCCAGCAGCGGAGGGGGGGTTGAGTTAAATGAGCAGTTCTTC. The rearrangement uses TRBV5-1 and TRBJ2-1; TRBD2 is a possible D gene (7 bases). The CDR3 consists of 15 residues. Trimming left V 4 bases short and J 7 bases short, with 18 bases between. CDR1 is SGHRS and CDR2 is YFSETQ in the germline V gene.

This clonotype has more than one count but fewer than ten. The chain links TRBV14 to TRBJ2-3; weak D call: TRBD2 (6 bases). V was trimmed by 3 bases and J by 4 bases, leaving 11 bases between them. The CDR3 sequence is 14 residues long. The V gene's germline CDR1 is SGHDN and CDR2 FVKESK. Written as DNA, the CDR3 is TGTGCCAGCAGCCATTGGGGACTGGCAGATACGCAGTATTTT. This codes for CASSHWGLADTQYF. The entire variable domain, with the rest obtained from reference TRBV14 and TRBJ2-3, is as follows: EAGVTQFPSHSVIEKGQTVTLRCDPISGHDNLYWYRRVMGKEIKFLLHFVKESKQDESGMPNNRFLAERTGGTYSTLKVQPAELEDSGVYFCASSHWGLADTQYFGPGTRLTVL.

This clonotype was seen at least ten times. The chain couples TRBV28 to TRBJ2-5; 8 bases map to TRBD1. Germline V CDR1 and CDR2: MDHEN, SYDVKM. The CDR3 extends over 16 amino acids. V dropped 5 bases and J dropped 3; count of bases not matched to a gene: 11. DNA for the CDR3: TGTGCCAGCAGTCAATACCAGGGGGCGGCGGAAGAGACCCAGTACTTC. Its translation: CASSQYQGAAEETQYF.

The gene calls are TRBV6-6 and TRBJ2-1; D is possibly TRBD1 or TRBD2 (6 bases each). The CDR3 loop spans 14 amino acids. From germline, CDR1 is MNHNY and CDR2 SVGAGI (reference sequence). V lost 2 bases and J lost 6, with 11 bases in between. This CDR3 reads CASSYAGQSNEQFF. In DNA form, the CDR3 reads TGTGCCAGCAGTTACGCGGGACAAAGCAATGAGCAGTTCTTC.

V and J are TRBV24-1 and TRBJ2-1; the D gene is possibly TRBD1 (6 bases). Germline assignment: CDR1 KGHDR and CDR2 SFDVKD. There are 15 residues in the CDR3. Trimming pared 2 bases from V and 3 bases from J, leaving 10 bases between. The CDR3 is CATSDSHRVYNEQFF. The CDR3 DNA reads as TGTGCCACCAGTGATTCCCACAGGGTCTACAATGAGCAGTTCTTC.

This chain joins TRBV6-5 and TRBJ2-5, with 9 bases aligning to TRBD1. The J call may be incorrect, as the DNA end agrees better with TRBJ2-7. The CDR3 has 15 amino acids. Germline V gene lookup returns CDR1 MNHEY and CDR2 SVGAGI. The CDR3 coding sequence is TGTGCCAGCAGCTTTACGGGACAGGGTATCATCGAGCAGTACTTC. This gives the protein CASSFTGQGIIEQYF.

The chain has TRBV4-1 and TRBJ2-1, with a possible D match to TRBD2 (5 bases). The V end lost 0 bases, the J end lost 7 bases, and 19 bases lay between the germline ends. The germline gives CDR1 MGHRA, CDR2 YSYEKL. The CDR3 runs to 17 residues. This CDR3 reads CASSQEERRGLQNEQFF. The CDR3 DNA reads TGCGCCAGCAGCCAAGAGGAGCGCCGGGGTCTCCAGAATGAGCAGTTCTTC.

V usage is TRBV12-3 or TRBV12-4 and J usage is TRBJ2-7; D call uncertain. This CDR3 spans 14 amino acids. V lost 4 bases and J 7 bases, leaving 17 bases between the germline ends. Here the CDR3 reads CASSSRGGNPEQYF. CDR3 DNA: TGTGCCAGCAGTTCTCGAGGCGGAAACCCTGAGCAGTACTTC.

This chain joins TRBV24-1 and TRBJ2-1; D is perhaps TRBD2 (6 bases). Trimming pared 1 base from V and 13 bases from J, leaving 10 bases between. Germline V gives CDR1 KGHDR, CDR2 SFDVKD. The CDR3 has 12 residues. The CDR3 DNA sequence: TGTGCCACCAGTGATTTTATGGGACTCCAGTTCTTC. Protein sequence: CATSDFMGLQFF.

This clonotype appeared a few times. CDR3 protein: CATSRGWEQFF. CDR3 in DNA: TGTGCCACCAGCAGAGGATGGGAGCAGTTCTTC. The chain employs TRBV15 and TRBJ2-1; D not certain. Germline V gene lookup returns CDR1 LNHNV and CDR2 YYDKDF (reference sequence). Trimming removed 1 base from V and 10 bases from J, with 5 bases in between. The CDR3 has 11 residues. The complete variable domain, with remaining parts taken from reference TRBV15 and TRBJ2-1, reads DAMVIQNPRYQVTQFGKPVTLSCSQTLNHNVMYWYQQKSSQAPKLLFHYYDKDFNNEADTPDNFQSRRPNTSFCFLDIRSPGLGDTAMYLCATSRGWEQFFGPGTRLTVL.

J is TRBJ1-2 and V is TRBV19, with D possibly being TRBD1 (6 bases). The CDR3 runs to 14 residues. Trimming pared 4 bases from V and 3 bases from J, leaving 12 bases between. Looked up from germline, CDR1 is LNHDA and CDR2 is SQIVND (reference sequence). The CDR3 region is CASSNRESDYGYTF. The CDR3 DNA is TGTGCCAGTAGTAACAGGGAGTCGGACTATGGCTACACCTTC.

This clonotype was observed a few times. V usage is TRBV6-5 and J usage is TRBJ1-4; a weak D match, TRBD1 (6 bases). The germline V and J ends were trimmed by 11 bases and 0 bases, with 16 bases remaining between them. This CDR3 region has 15 residues. Germline V gene lookup returns CDR1 MNHEY and CDR2 SVGAGI. This CDR3 is CASRVEGATNEKLFF. In nucleotides, the CDR3 is TGTGCCTCCCGCGTCGAGGGGGCAACTAATGAAAAACTGTTTTTT.

Only a few counts were recorded for this clonotype. V gene TRBV12-3 or TRBV12-4 combines with J gene TRBJ1-1; 7 bases line up with TRBD1. The CDR3 loop spans 16 amino acids. Germline trimming cut 4 bases from V and 1 base from J; bases unmatched to any gene: 9. The DNA for the CDR3 is TGTGCCAGCAGTTCACAGGGGCTAATCCGGAACACTGAAGCTTTCTTT. Its protein product is CASSSQGLIRNTEAFF.

This clonotype turned up a few times. The rearrangement links TRBV7-9 to TRBJ2-3, with 8 nucleotides matching TRBD1. Germline V lookup: CDR1 SEHNR, CDR2 FQNEAQ (reference sequence). The ends lost 4 bases at V and 3 bases at J; junction bases unmatched: 9. The CDR3 is 16 residues long. For the CDR3, the DNA is TGTGCCAGCAGCTATTCTCGGACAGGGTGGACAGATACGCAGTATTTT. It yields the protein CASSYSRTGWTDTQYF.

Turning to this clonotype: With a much larger clone just one base away, this may be a read error. The V gene is TRBV28, the J gene TRBJ2-1; no definite D call. This CDR3 spans 14 amino acids. The germline V gene has CDR1 MDHEN and CDR2 SYDVKM. V was shortened by 3 bases and J by 5 bases, with 11 bases between the two germline ends. The CDR3 here is CASSFHPPNNEQFF. CDR3 nucleotides: TGTGCCAGCAGTTTCCATCCGCCTAACAATGAGCAGTTCTTC.

The V gene is TRBV6-1, the J gene TRBJ2-5, with 10 bases identical to TRBD2. In germline, CDR1 is MNHNS, CDR2 SASEGT. The V segment lost 6 bases and the J segment 2 bases; nucleotides outside the gene matches: 9. The CDR3 is 16 residues long. The CDR3 region is CASSPLAGVNQETQYF. As DNA, the CDR3 is TGTGCCAGCAGCCCTCTAGCGGGGGTCAATCAAGAGACCCAGTACTTC.

The chain combines TRBV5-1 with TRBJ2-2; D uncertain. Germline CDR1 reads SGHRS; CDR2 reads YFSETQ. The V gene lost 4 bases and the J gene lost 10 bases, with 14 bases spanning the gap. The CDR3 runs 13 residues. The CDR3 is CASSANGVEELFF. CDR3 DNA sequence: TGCGCCAGCAGCGCAAATGGGGTCGAGGAGCTGTTTTTT. Drawing the rest from reference TRBV5-1 and TRBJ2-2, the complete variable domain is KAGVTQTPRYLIKTRGQQVTLSCSPISGHRSVSWYQQTPGQGLQFLFEYFSETQRNKGNFPGRFSGRQFSNSRSEMNVSTLELGDSALYLCASSANGVEELFFGEGSRLTVL.

This clonotype was seen many times. The chain carries TRBV7-2 and TRBJ2-1; D gene uncertain. The ends were cut back, 4 bases at V and 9 bases at J, with 13 bases in the middle. The CDR3 is made up of 13 amino acids. Germline V gene data show CDR1 as SGHTA and CDR2 as FQGNSA. The CDR3: CASSSRMGFEQFF. The CDR3 DNA sequence: TGTGCCAGCAGCTCCAGGATGGGGTTTGAGCAGTTCTTC. The full variable domain, rest sourced from reference TRBV7-2 and TRBJ2-1, is GAGVSQSPSNKVTEKGKDVELRCDPISGHTALYWYRQSLGQGLEFLIYFQGNSAPDKSGLPSDRFSAERTGGSVSTLTIQRTQQEDSAVYLCASSSRMGFEQFFGPGTRLTVL.

As to this clonotype: A much larger clone lies a single base off, so this may be a read error. J is TRBJ2-1 and V is TRBV7-2, with D possibly TRBD2 on 5 matching bases. Germline V gene lookup returns CDR1 SGHTA and CDR2 FQGNSA. CDR3 length equals 15 residues. The CDR3 DNA follows: TGTGTCAGCAGCTTAGCCGGACTCCTCTACAATGAGCAGTTCTTC. It encodes CVSSLAGLLYNEQFF.

The chain recombines TRBV4-1 with TRBJ2-1, with TRBD1 matching over 11 bases. V trimming: 3 bases; J trimming: 4 bases; junction bases outside the gene matches: 2. Germline CDR1 is MGHRA and CDR2 is YSYEKL. This CDR3 has 15 residues. The CDR3 loop is CASSQGQGEYNEQFF. CDR3 nucleotide sequence: TGCGCCAGCAGCCAGGGACAGGGGGAGTACAATGAGCAGTTCTTC.

The rearrangement links TRBV7-2 to TRBJ2-2; 8 bases are shared with TRBD2. Trimming cost V 3 bases and J 5 bases; bases outside gene matches: 14. The CDR3 is 18 residues long. Per the germline V gene, CDR1 is SGHTA and CDR2 is FQGNSA. CDR3 residues: CASSFGGGRLPGTGELFF. The CDR3 DNA reads TGTGCCAGCAGCTTTGGGGGCGGGAGGCTACCGGGGACCGGGGAGCTGTTTTTT.